The text below deals with one T cell receptor beta chain. The antigen it binds to is not known. No base quality values were provided; no much bigger clone lies one nucleotide off. This record belongs to a study of blood T cells in healthy people across ages (dated by TCRdb to the mid-2010s). Broadly, across the study: In model experiments, roughly one uniquely barcoded TCR beta cDNA molecule per two T cells was captured by template switching. The donors were split into four age groups: young (average roughly 15 years), middle-aged (roughly 39), aged (over 55) and long-lived (roughly 88). To track age-related changes in TCR beta repertoire diversity, the study relied on deep sequencing normalized with unique cDNA molecular identifiers. To avoid experimental bias, donors of different ages were spread randomly across the sequencing lanes. Using the same blood draw, the study looked at two additional independent replicas of 1 million unique cDNA reads for two donors, one aged 18 to 30 and the other aged 80 or older.

Donors were a few dozen systemically healthy Caucasian individuals from Russia aged about 6 to 100 years. Each donor gave ten milliliters of peripheral blood, collected into EDTA-treated Vacutainer tubes. Ficoll-Paque density-gradient centrifugation was used to isolate PBMCs, with at least 6 million per sample. Trizol reagent was used to extract total RNA from PBMCs, with at least 5.5 micrograms per sample. Naive CD45RAhigh/CD27high T cell percentages were measured by flow cytometry on a PBMC aliquot from every donor. Broader findings and caveats from the paper: The long-lived group showed more naive CD4+ T cells, fewer expanded clones and increased TCR diversity than the aged group, suggesting age selection. Since profiling was done on bulk unsorted PBMCs, naive and antigen-experienced compartments could not be conclusively compared. The percentage of naive T cells measured by flow cytometry correlated strongly with observed TCR beta diversity. Donor CMV infection status was unknown, potentially confounding age-related changes in expanded clonotypes. Total diversity estimates from one million sequenced T cells were considered lower bounds and underestimates. As age increased, observed TCR beta diversity per million T cells dropped in a roughly linear way, and a significant reduction was already evident by age 40.

The CDR3 runs 14 residues from the cysteine to the phenylalanine. This entry keeps only the CDR3 DNA: 42 bases, framed from base 1. Trimming at the junction amounts to 2 bases on V and 5 bases on J, and the germline ends lie 13 bases apart. According to the germline V gene, CDR1 reads MNHEY and CDR2 reads SVGAGI. The protocol used for the library was 5' RACE. TCRdb records Illumina HiSeq 2500 as the sequencer. A second PCR of 7 to 11 cycles was performed with a sample-barcoded 5' primer and a J-beta primer mix. Each TCR beta cDNA molecule received a unique molecular identifier from a template-switch 5' adaptor carrying 12 random nucleotides. Each sample yielded at least 2.5 million CDR3-containing paired-end reads. The Mint cDNA synthesis kit, primed by a TRBC-specific oligonucleotide, was used to synthesize first-strand cDNA from all RNA. Following uracil-DNA glycosylase treatment, a first 18-cycle PCR with universal primers M1SS and BC2_uni_R was performed on all cDNA. In the source study's methods: Each sample was normalized by randomly selecting 1 million high-quality reads, each carrying a distinct molecular identifier. Instead of being binned into consensus sequences, reads with shared molecular identifiers were discarded. MiTCR, with a Q25 quality threshold and the strictest error-elimination algorithm, was used for CDR3 identification, clonotype clustering and error correction. Lower-bound total TCR beta diversity was estimated with a nonparametric unseen species model using Euler transformation. Using fastp at Q25 and MiXCR, TCRdb reprocessed the public reads and kept productive beta chains. Entries are consolidated by CDR3 protein sequence, retaining the most common genes and DNA. What appears here as the V and J calls and clone size reflects TCRdb's work, not the paper's. The sample table records around 800,000 distinct CDR3 sequences; roughly 50% of these occur just once. The top ten hold approximately 40% of the sample.

Sequenced: blood. The source of this sequence is a man older than 75 in good health. Recombination connected TRBV6-5 to TRBJ2-7; no D gene is confidently identified. The CDR3 amino acid sequence is: CASSYEQFWNEQYF. The nucleotides read TGTGCCAGCAGTTACGAACAGTTTTGGAACGAGCAGTACTTC.